This TCR beta chain was recovered during a study of T cell changes during pregnancy in multiple sclerosis. In germline, CDR1 is LNHDA, CDR2 SQIVND (reference sequence). Trimming cost V 7 bases and J 4 bases, with 19 bases left between them. The CDR3 consists of 15 residues. Produced via immunoSEQ multiplex PCR; TCRdb's table is partial and in-frame only. Here the sample spans under 70,000 clones, around 90% being singletons. Sequencing was performed on CD4+ T cells from peripheral blood mononuclear cells, taken after pregnancy. The chain carries TRBV19 and TRBJ1-2; tentatively, D is TRBD1 (5 bases). The clonotype originates from a female donor with multiple sclerosis, enrolled in a pregnancy study. The DNA of the CDR3 is TGTGCCAGTACCCCGGATAGACTCCAGGGCTATGGCTACACCTTC. It codes for CASTPDRLQGYGYTF.